This section outlines one T cell receptor beta chain sequence together with its context. This record comes from a study of PD-1 blockade in classical Hodgkin lymphoma. Brentuximab vedotin exposure varied, and every patient relapsed after autologous stem cell transplantation. Magnetic negative selection purified CD4+ T cells from thawed PBMCs. Measured with immunoSEQ multiplex PCR; TCRdb has only the in-frame clones, and not every one. There are 6,000 to 7,000 clones in the sample; roughly 79% occur only once, and approximately 2.6% lies in the top ten. Unmatched junction bases numbered 2, after V lost 1 base and J lost 6 bases. The CDR3 sequence is 13 residues long. The germline gives CDR1 KGHSH, CDR2 LQKENI.

The chain is built from TRBV18 and TRBJ1-1; the match to TRBD1 covers 7 bases. This clonotype was obtained from a human donor with classical Hodgkin lymphoma. Here the sequenced sample was CD4+ T cells from blood, taken at baseline. CDR3 residues: CASSPLTGSEAFF. CDR3 DNA: TGTGCCAGCTCACCACTGACAGGGTCTGAAGCTTTCTTT. The full variable domain, with the rest looked up from reference TRBV18 and TRBJ1-1, is NAGVMQNPRHLVRRRGQEARLRCSPMKGHSHVYWYRQLPEEGLKFMVYLQKENIIDESGMPKERFSAEFPKEGPSILRIQQVVRGDSAAYFCASSPLTGSEAFFGQGTRLTVV.